The present T cell receptor (beta chain) was sequenced within a study of T cell responses to AZD1222 COVID-19 vaccine. Assay: immunoSEQ multiplex PCR; the TCRdb copy retains only in-frame clones and omits some. The table includes approximately 110,000 clones, over 85% detected once. Study-wide findings and caveats: Researchers took repertoire samples only after the peak T cell response had come. Unmutated variant regions are reportedly targeted by nearly half of spike-specific TCRs. Just 5 or 6 AZD1222 recipients tested seropositive at baseline.

This CDR3 has 17 amino acids. From germline, CDR1 is MRHNA and CDR2 SNTAGT. The junction had 14 bases not matched to a gene; V was cut back by 4 bases and J by 5 bases. Worth noting for this clone: Its antigen is currently unknown.

Here the sequenced sample was peripheral blood, taken on day 0 of AZD1222 vaccination. The chain employs TRBV6-4 and TRBJ2-1; TRBD1 aligns across 7 bases. The TCR comes from an adult in good health. In nucleotides, the CDR3 is TGTGCCAGCAGTGCTACCGTCAGGGGGTTAAACAACAATGAGCAGTTCTTC. Translated, it gives CASSATVRGLNNNEQFF.